The entry below gives a single T cell receptor beta chain sequence along with its context. The sort gate was single viable CD3+CD4+CD8-CD45RO+ cells for memory CD4+ T cells. Serum IgG to CMV pp150, pp28, p38 and p52 defined serostatus. Positive selection with CD4 microbeads enriched total CD4+ T cells. The data originate from a study of memory CD4+ T cells and cytomegalovirus serostatus. Whole-study context: This sample comes from healthy Belgian adults, eight or nine CMV seropositive, 24 seronegative.

The germline V gene encodes CDR1 SGHDT and CDR2 YYEEEE. Losses at the gene ends were 4 bases for V and 0 bases for J; bases not matched to a gene: 5. The CDR3 runs 15 residues. Profiled with immunoSEQ multiplex PCR; TCRdb holds only in-frame clones, not every one. The repertoire has 30,000 to 50,000 clones, approximately 78% of them found once; the top ten carry around 0.77%. The sequenced material came from memory CD4+ T cells from blood. This sequence originates from an adult in good health and CMV-seronegative. This chain uses TRBV5-6 with TRBJ1-1; 8 bases fit TRBD1. Here the CDR3 reads CASSPWTGMNTEAFF. The CDR3 DNA sequence: TGTGCCAGCAGCCCTTGGACAGGGATGAACACTGAAGCTTTCTTT.